This TCR beta chain was documented in a study of response to subunit inactivated influenza vaccine. Study observations and caveats: It was the authors' suggestion that each seasonal influenza vaccination recruits few new T cells.

TCRdb ran MiXCR on the RT-PCR reads and lists one entry per CDR3 protein. The sample shows about 580,000 distinct CDR3 sequences, about 14% of them seen only once. This clonotype was observed many times. The antigen remains unidentified. This clonotype originated in a man aged 45 to 65 who received an inactivated influenza vaccine. This specimen consisted of PBMCs from blood, obtained 12 days after vaccination.

In nucleotides, the CDR3 is TGCGCCAGCAGCGGAGGGGTCCGTCCCGATGGCTACACCTTC. Its translation is CASSGGVRPDGYTF. V and J are TRBV5-1 and TRBJ1-2; a weak D match, TRBD1 (5 bases). The CDR3 is 14 amino acids. Germline V gene sequence: CDR1 SGHRS, CDR2 YFSETQ. V dropped 4 bases and J dropped 6 bases, with 16 bases sitting between them.